This T cell receptor beta chain came from a study of naive and memory T cell subsets. Study observations and caveats: Activation and differentiation may alter RNA-based TCR counts. Especially in CD8 cells, naive repertoires contained a few larger clonotypes, possibly CD45RA-re-expressing memory cells. Over 90% of naive TCR sequences appeared only once, unlike memory subsets. Gini index rose across naive, CM, EM and EMRA in CD4 and CD8.

The beta constant-region primer was an equimolar mix of two oligonucleotides covering TRBC1 and TRBC2. The ligated cDNA underwent four PCR rounds using SP2 and nested alpha and beta constant-region primers. MiXCR, run by TCRdb on the UMI-ligation and nested PCR reads, gives a single entry per CDR3 protein. The sample contains about 99,000 distinct CDR3 sequences, more than 12% of which appear only once. Sequential positive selection took CD4 T cells first, then CD8 T cells. This clonotype has a handful of counts. The antigen remains unidentified. Germline CDR1 is SGHRS and CDR2 is YFSETQ. The CDR3 runs to 15 residues. J was trimmed by 1 base and V by 2 bases; bases with no gene match: 2.

This clonotype was obtained from a human donor in good health. The sequencing input was naive CD8+ T cells from blood. The rearrangement joins TRBV5-1 to TRBJ2-3; 9 bases fit TRBD2. CDR3 sequence reads: CASSFIAGGTDTQYF. For the CDR3, the DNA is TGCGCCAGCAGCTTCATAGCGGGAGGCACAGATACGCAGTATTTT.